The T cell receptor (beta chain) under discussion was sequenced for a study of blood T cell repertoires in COVID-19 (dated by TCRdb to 2018 to 2020). Describing the broader study: Collaborator samples came from the United States, Italy and Spain and covered acute and convalescent phases of COVID-19. Samples came from the ongoing ImmuneRACE study (first 160 participants) plus 1,254 subjects from 6 global collaborators. Deeply sampled blood TCRbeta repertoires from subjects exposed to, actively infected with, or recovered from COVID-19 were included in the dataset. The repertoires were released in a freely available public database intended as a resource for research on the immune response to SARS-CoV-2. Nearly every sample came with metadata listing a de-identified subject ID, COVID-19 status, age in years and sex. The material from the prospective study consisted of cDNA or gDNA derived from T cells, B-cell-depleted T cells, or PBMCs. Where available, HLA class I and class II types were obtained from metadata supplied by the sample provider rather than from assay-based typing.

The collaborating institutions used their own protocols to collect whole blood in K2EDTA tubes. Collaborator samples were shipped for TCRbeta analysis as frozen whole blood, isolated PBMCs, or DNA extracted from either sample type. TCRbeta CDR3 regions were amplified from genomic DNA using the immunoSEQ Assay, a bias-controlled multiplex PCR. Processing in the source paper ran as follows. The number of nucleated cells in each sample was estimated by amplification of reference gene primers within the assay. To quantify the absolute abundance of each unique TCRbeta CDR3 rearrangement, sequence reads were collapsed and filtered. For each sample, productive Simpson clonality was calculated by taking the square root of Simpson's diversity index across productive rearrangements. Not all clones reach the TCRdb copy of this immuneACCESS table, which keeps in-frame sequences only. Checked studies attribute under half of the gap to unresolved V genes and leave the rest unexplained. For V, J and clone size, that table is used; D and trimming come from the DNA. The sample table lists about 69,000 clones, roughly four fifths of them with a count of one. 27% of the sample rests with the top ten.

Sequences SGDLS (CDR1) and YYNGEE (CDR2) are obtained from the germline V gene. V is cut by 8 bases and J by 3 bases, and the space between the germline ends is 11 bases. From cysteine to phenylalanine, the CDR3 is 12 amino acids long. The CDR3 DNA has 36 bases and is translated from base 1. Concerning this clone itself: There is no known antigen for this receptor. No base quality values were provided; no much bigger clone lies one nucleotide off.

Overall study outcomes, separate from this receptor: Clinical and demographic metadata were provided uncurated, with the amount varying by source and participant.

This clonotype originated in a human donor in a cohort sampled during active COVID-19. Here the chain combines TRBV9 and TRBJ1-1; matching of 6 bases hints at TRBD1 as the D gene. The sample consisted of peripheral blood. The sequenced DNA: TGTGCCAGTTCACAGGGCGACACTGAAGCTTTCTTT. This sequence encodes CASSQGDTEAFF.